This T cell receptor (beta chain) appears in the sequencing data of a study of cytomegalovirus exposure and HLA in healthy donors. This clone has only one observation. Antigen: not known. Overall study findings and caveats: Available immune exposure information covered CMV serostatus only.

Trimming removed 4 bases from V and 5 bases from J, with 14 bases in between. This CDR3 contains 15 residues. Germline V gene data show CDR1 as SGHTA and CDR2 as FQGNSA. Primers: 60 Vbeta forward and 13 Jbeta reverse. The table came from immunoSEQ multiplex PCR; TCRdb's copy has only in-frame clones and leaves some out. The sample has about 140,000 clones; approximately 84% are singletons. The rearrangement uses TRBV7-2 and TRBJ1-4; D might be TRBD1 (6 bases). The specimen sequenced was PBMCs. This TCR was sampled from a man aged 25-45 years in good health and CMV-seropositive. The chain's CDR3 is CASSSSGTQNEKLFF. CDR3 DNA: TGTGCCAGCAGCTCCTCCGGGACACAAAATGAAAAACTGTTTTTT.